Listed below are T cell receptor beta chains from one sample, sequenced in a study of blood T cell repertoires in COVID-19. This table comes from immunoSEQ multiplex PCR, and its TCRdb copy is limited to in-frame clones, with some not included. In the table there are under 500,000 clones, 87% of which are singletons. The specimen sequenced was PBMCs or T cells enriched from blood (not recorded which). The receptor set was obtained from a woman under 30 with acute COVID-19. CDR3s leave out the opening cysteine and the closing phenylalanine or tryptophan. Expanded clones are given a class, and other clones once, few, many or no size at all.

J gene: TRBJ1-2; CDR3 length: 11; clone size: .; V gene: TRBV27; CDR3 protein: ASSPGQGHGYT
J gene: TRBJ1-5; CDR3 length: 13; clone size: .; V gene: TRBV19; CDR3 protein: ASSNQGYNNQPQH
J gene: TRBJ2-5; CDR3 length: 11; clone size: .; V gene: TRBV7-9; CDR3 protein: ASSFRVQETQY
J gene: TRBJ2-3; CDR3 length: 14; clone size: .; V gene: TRBV5-4; CDR3 protein: ASRMIVASGTDTQY
J gene: TRBJ1-1; CDR3 length: 13; clone size: .; V gene: TRBV9; CDR3 protein: ASSISSGVTAEAF
J gene: TRBJ2-7; CDR3 length: 12; clone size: .; V gene: TRBV9; CDR3 protein: ASSVGTGEFRQY
J gene: TRBJ1-3; CDR3 length: 13; clone size: once; V gene: TRBV5-1; CDR3 protein: ASSLDFNSGNTIY
J gene: TRBJ2-7; CDR3 length: 13; clone size: once; V gene: TRBV7-2; CDR3 protein: ASSLRLRGGYEQY
J gene: TRBJ2-3; CDR3 length: 11; clone size: .; V gene: TRBV11-3; CDR3 protein: ASSAGGRDTQY
J gene: TRBJ1-4; CDR3 length: 13; clone size: few; V gene: TRBV29-1; CDR3 protein: SVVMWAQSPEKLF
J gene: TRBJ2-1; CDR3 length: 13; clone size: .; V gene: TRBV19; CDR3 protein: ASSIGQKDYNEQF
J gene: TRBJ2-7; CDR3 length: 12; clone size: .; V gene: TRBV11-3; CDR3 protein: ASSLSAGAYEQY
J gene: TRBJ2-3; CDR3 length: 14; clone size: once; V gene: TRBV11-3; CDR3 protein: ASSLGGLAVTDTQY
J gene: TRBJ1-5; CDR3 length: 13; clone size: .; V gene: TRBV2; CDR3 protein: ASTLEGRINQPQH
J gene: TRBJ2-7; CDR3 length: 8; clone size: many; V gene: TRBV29-1; CDR3 protein: SLGLTRQY
J gene: TRBJ2-2; CDR3 length: 12; clone size: .; V gene: TRBV6-5; CDR3 protein: ASSYGTVTGELF
J gene: TRBJ1-6; CDR3 length: 11; clone size: .; V gene: TRBV12-3/TRBV12-4; CDR3 protein: ASSFVPDSPLH
J gene: TRBJ2-1; CDR3 length: 13; clone size: .; V gene: TRBV5-1; CDR3 protein: ASSTPSGGPNEQF
J gene: TRBJ1-1; CDR3 length: 11; clone size: .; V gene: TRBV25-1; CDR3 protein: ASSQGAYTEAF
J gene: TRBJ2-7; CDR3 length: 13; clone size: .; V gene: TRBV7-9; CDR3 protein: ASSLVGTRGNEQY
J gene: TRBJ2-5; CDR3 length: 11; clone size: .; V gene: TRBV19; CDR3 protein: ASSIPGLETQY
J gene: TRBJ1-5; CDR3 length: 13; clone size: .; V gene: TRBV6-5; CDR3 protein: ASIYAGTGNQPQH
J gene: TRBJ2-1; CDR3 length: 15; clone size: .; V gene: TRBV11-3; CDR3 protein: ASSWGQGRGRSGEQF
J gene: TRBJ1-2; CDR3 length: 9; clone size: .; V gene: TRBV12-3/TRBV12-4; CDR3 protein: ASRPRGGYT
J gene: TRBJ1-5; CDR3 length: 12; clone size: .; V gene: TRBV6-5; CDR3 protein: ASSLTPSNQPQH
J gene: TRBJ1-5; CDR3 length: 13; clone size: .; V gene: TRBV20-1; CDR3 protein: SASVGQGFNQPQH
J gene: TRBJ1-6; CDR3 length: 14; clone size: once; V gene: TRBV6-1; CDR3 protein: ASSEARDRAYSPLH
J gene: TRBJ2-1; CDR3 length: 14; clone size: .; V gene: TRBV7-8; CDR3 protein: ASSPSGQSSYNEQF
J gene: TRBJ1-4; CDR3 length: 8; clone size: .; V gene: TRBV2; CDR3 protein: ASSEEGVI
J gene: TRBJ1-2; CDR3 length: 11; clone size: .; V gene: TRBV28; CDR3 protein: ASSGTGPLFYT
J gene: TRBJ2-7; CDR3 length: 11; clone size: .; V gene: TRBV10-2; CDR3 protein: ASSEGKSYEQY
J gene: TRBJ2-1; CDR3 length: 10; clone size: .; V gene: TRBV11-3; CDR3 protein: ASSRSGDEQF
J gene: TRBJ2-7; CDR3 length: 11; clone size: once; V gene: TRBV6-5; CDR3 protein: ASRDRSYYEQY
J gene: TRBJ2-5; CDR3 length: 18; clone size: few; V gene: TRBV4-2; CDR3 protein: ASSQYGLAGGSPFGETQY
J gene: TRBJ2-7; CDR3 length: 11; clone size: .; V gene: TRBV9; CDR3 protein: ASSPQTGYEQY
J gene: TRBJ1-5; CDR3 length: 9; clone size: .; V gene: TRBV10-3; CDR3 protein: AIGANQPQH
J gene: TRBJ1-5; CDR3 length: 13; clone size: .; V gene: TRBV4-3; CDR3 protein: ASSQERSVRQPQH
J gene: TRBJ2-1; CDR3 length: 15; clone size: .; V gene: TRBV7-2; CDR3 protein: ASSLRLAGGTGNEQF
J gene: TRBJ2-6; CDR3 length: 12; clone size: .; V gene: TRBV5-1; CDR3 protein: ASSTGSGANVLT
J gene: TRBJ1-6; CDR3 length: 15; clone size: .; V gene: TRBV6-4; CDR3 protein: ASSEAGGGSYNSPLH
J gene: TRBJ2-2; CDR3 length: 11; clone size: .; V gene: TRBV2; CDR3 protein: ASSESGSGELF
J gene: TRBJ2-3; CDR3 length: 14; clone size: .; V gene: TRBV4-3; CDR3 protein: ASSQKLPGGTDTQY
J gene: TRBJ1-2; CDR3 length: 12; clone size: .; V gene: TRBV9; CDR3 protein: ASSVGRGNYGYT
J gene: TRBJ1-2; CDR3 length: 13; clone size: .; V gene: TRBV10-1; CDR3 protein: ASSAGTGADSGYT
J gene: TRBJ2-4; CDR3 length: 12; clone size: .; V gene: TRBV6-1; CDR3 protein: ASSEAGAKNIQY
J gene: TRBJ2-4; CDR3 length: 12; clone size: .; V gene: TRBV9; CDR3 protein: ASSVDRGKNIQY
J gene: TRBJ2-3; CDR3 length: 13; clone size: .; V gene: TRBV9; CDR3 protein: ASSVAGSSTDTQY
J gene: TRBJ1-2; CDR3 length: 10; clone size: .; V gene: TRBV14; CDR3 protein: ASSQANYGYT
J gene: TRBJ2-3; CDR3 length: 12; clone size: .; V gene: TRBV27; CDR3 protein: ASSLSPRADTQY
J gene: TRBJ2-3; CDR3 length: 14; clone size: .; V gene: TRBV5-4; CDR3 protein: ASSPWGRRGTDTQY
J gene: TRBJ1-2; CDR3 length: 10; clone size: .; V gene: TRBV29-1; CDR3 protein: SVQKTGEGYT
J gene: TRBJ1-2; CDR3 length: 13; clone size: once; V gene: TRBV7-9; CDR3 protein: ASSLGDNPNYGYT
J gene: TRBJ2-3; CDR3 length: 13; clone size: .; V gene: TRBV2; CDR3 protein: ASSVSEQGTDTQY